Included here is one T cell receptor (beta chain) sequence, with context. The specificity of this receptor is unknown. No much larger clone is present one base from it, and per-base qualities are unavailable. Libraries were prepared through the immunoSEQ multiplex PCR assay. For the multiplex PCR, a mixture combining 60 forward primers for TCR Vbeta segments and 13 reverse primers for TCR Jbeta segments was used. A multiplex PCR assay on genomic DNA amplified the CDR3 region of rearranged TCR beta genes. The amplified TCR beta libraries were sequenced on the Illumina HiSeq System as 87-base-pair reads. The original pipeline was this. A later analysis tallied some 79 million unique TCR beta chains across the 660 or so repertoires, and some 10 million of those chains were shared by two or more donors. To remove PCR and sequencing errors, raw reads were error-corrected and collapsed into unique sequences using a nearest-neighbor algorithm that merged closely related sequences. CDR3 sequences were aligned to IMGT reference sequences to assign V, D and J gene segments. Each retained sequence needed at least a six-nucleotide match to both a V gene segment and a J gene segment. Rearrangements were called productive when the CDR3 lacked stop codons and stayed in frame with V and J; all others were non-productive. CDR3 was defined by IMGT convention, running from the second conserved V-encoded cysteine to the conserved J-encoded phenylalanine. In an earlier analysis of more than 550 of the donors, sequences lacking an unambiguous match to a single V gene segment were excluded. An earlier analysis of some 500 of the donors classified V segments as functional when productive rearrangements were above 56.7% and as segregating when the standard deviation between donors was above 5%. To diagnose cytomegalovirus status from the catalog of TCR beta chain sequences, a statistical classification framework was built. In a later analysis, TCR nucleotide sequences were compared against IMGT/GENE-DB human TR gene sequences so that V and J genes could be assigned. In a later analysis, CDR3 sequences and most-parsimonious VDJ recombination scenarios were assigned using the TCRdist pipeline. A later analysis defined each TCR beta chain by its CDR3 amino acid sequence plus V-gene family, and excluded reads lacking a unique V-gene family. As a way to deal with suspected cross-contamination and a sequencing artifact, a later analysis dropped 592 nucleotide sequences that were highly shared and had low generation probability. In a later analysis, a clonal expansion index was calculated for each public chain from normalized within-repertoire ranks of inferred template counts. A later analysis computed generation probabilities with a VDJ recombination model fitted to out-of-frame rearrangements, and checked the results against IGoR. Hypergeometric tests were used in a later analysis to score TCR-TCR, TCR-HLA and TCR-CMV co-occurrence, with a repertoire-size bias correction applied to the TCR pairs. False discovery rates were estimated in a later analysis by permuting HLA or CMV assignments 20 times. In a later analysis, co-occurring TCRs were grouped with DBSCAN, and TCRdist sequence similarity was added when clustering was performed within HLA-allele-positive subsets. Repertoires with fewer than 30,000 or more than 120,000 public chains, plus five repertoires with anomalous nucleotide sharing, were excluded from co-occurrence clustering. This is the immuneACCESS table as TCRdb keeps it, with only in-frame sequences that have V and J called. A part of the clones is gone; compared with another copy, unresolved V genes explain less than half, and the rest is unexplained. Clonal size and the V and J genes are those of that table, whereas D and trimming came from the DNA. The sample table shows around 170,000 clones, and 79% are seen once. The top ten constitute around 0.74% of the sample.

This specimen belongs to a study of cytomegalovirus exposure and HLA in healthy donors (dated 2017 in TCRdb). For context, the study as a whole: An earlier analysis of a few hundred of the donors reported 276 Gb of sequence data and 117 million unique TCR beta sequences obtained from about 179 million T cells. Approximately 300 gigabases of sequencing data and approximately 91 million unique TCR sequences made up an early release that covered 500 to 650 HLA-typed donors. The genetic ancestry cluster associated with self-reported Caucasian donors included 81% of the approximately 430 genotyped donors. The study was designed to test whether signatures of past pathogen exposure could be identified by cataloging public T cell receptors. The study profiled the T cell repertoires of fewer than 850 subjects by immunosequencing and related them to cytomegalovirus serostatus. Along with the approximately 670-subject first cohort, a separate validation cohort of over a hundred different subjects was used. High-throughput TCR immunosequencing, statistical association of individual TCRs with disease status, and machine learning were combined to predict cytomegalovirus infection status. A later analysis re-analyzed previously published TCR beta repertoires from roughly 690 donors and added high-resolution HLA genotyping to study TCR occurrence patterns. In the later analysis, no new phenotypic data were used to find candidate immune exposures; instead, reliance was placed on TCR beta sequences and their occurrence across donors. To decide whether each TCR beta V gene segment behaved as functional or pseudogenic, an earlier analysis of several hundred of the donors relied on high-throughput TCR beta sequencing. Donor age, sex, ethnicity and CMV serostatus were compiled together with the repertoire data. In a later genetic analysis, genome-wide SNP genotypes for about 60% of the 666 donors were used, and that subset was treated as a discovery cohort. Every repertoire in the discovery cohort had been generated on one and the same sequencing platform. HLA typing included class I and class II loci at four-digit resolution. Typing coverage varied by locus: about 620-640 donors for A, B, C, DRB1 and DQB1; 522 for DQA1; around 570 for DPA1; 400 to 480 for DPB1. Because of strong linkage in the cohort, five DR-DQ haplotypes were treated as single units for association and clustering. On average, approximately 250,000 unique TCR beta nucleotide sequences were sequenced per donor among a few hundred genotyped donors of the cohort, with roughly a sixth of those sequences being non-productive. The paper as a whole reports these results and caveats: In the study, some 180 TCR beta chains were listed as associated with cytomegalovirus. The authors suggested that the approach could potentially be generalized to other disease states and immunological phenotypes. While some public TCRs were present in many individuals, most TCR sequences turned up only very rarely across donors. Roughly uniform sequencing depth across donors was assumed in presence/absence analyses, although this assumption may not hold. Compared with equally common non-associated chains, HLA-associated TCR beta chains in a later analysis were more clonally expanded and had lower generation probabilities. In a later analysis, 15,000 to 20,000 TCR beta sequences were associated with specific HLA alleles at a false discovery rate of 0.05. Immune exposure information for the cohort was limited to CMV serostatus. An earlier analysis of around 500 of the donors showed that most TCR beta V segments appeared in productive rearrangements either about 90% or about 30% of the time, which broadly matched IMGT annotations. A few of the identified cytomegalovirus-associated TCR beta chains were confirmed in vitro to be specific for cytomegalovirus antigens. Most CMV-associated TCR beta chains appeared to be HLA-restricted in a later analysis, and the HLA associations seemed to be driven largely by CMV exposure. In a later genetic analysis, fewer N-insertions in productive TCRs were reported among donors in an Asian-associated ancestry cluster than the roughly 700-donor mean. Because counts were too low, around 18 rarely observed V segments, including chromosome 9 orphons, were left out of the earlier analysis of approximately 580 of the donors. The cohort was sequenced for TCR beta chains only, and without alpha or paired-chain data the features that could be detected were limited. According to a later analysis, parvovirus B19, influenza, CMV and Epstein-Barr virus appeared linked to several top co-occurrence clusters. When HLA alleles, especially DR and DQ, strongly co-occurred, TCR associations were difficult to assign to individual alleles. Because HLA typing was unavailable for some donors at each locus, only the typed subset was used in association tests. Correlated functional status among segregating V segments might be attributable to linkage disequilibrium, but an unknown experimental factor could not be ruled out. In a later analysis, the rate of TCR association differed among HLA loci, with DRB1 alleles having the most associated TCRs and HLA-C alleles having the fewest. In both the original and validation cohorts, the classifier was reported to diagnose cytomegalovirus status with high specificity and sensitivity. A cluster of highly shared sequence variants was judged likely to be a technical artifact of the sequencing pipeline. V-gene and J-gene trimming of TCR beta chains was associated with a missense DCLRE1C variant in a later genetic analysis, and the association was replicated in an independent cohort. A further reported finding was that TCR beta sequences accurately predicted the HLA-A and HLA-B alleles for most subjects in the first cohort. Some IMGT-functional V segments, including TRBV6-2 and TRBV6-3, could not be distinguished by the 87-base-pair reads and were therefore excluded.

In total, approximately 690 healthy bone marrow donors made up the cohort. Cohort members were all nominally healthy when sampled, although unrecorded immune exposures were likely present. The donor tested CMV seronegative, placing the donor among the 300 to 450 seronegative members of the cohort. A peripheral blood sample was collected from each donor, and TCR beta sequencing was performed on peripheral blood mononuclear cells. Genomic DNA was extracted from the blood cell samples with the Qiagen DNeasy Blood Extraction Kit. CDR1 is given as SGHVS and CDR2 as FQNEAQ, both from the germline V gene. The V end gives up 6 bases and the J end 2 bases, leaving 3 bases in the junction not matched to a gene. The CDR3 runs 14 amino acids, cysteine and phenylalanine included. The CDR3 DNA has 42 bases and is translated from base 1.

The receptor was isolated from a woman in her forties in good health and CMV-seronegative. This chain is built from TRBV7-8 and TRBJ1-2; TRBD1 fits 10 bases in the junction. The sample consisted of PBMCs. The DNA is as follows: TGTGCCAGCAGGCCGGGACAGGGGAACTATGGCTACACCTTC. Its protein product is CASRPGQGNYGYTF.